The 21 T cell receptor beta chains below all came from one sample that was sequenced in a study of OX40 agonist ivuxolimab in advanced cancers. The assay was immunoSEQ multiplex PCR, and TCRdb's table has in-frame clones only and misses some. Of approximately 70,000 clones in the sample, roughly 80% were seen once. Sequencing was performed on CD4+ or CD8+ T cells sorted from blood, taken in a trial of the OX40 agonist ivuxolimab. These receptors originate from an adult with an advanced solid tumor such as melanoma, head and neck, liver or kidney cancer.

This clone was picked up a small number of times. The CDR3 sequence: CASSSGGGGAYEQYF. Written as DNA, the CDR3 is TGTGCCAGCAGTTCAGGGGGGGGTGGTGCCTACGAGCAGTACTTC. The chain is built from TRBV28 and TRBJ2-7; D may be TRBD1 or TRBD2 (7 bases each). From germline, CDR1 is MDHEN and CDR2 SYDVKM. The CDR3 totals 15 residues. The V gene lost 4 bases and the J gene lost 2 bases, with 15 bases spanning the gap.

The chain is built from TRBV27 and TRBJ2-7; no clear D. Germline V gene lookup returns CDR1 MNHEY and CDR2 SMNVEV (reference sequence). V lost 6 bases and J 2 bases, leaving 11 bases between the germline ends. This CDR3 contains 13 residues. The CDR3 reads CASSRSMAYEQYF. CDR3 nucleotide sequence: TGTGCCAGCAGCAGAAGTATGGCCTACGAGCAGTACTTC.

In DNA form, the CDR3 reads TGTGCCAGCAGCGCCGACAGGGGCACTGAAGCTTTCTTT. Protein: CASSADRGTEAFF. V and J are TRBV7-9 and TRBJ1-1, with TRBD1 matching over 8 bases. Trimming cost V 5 bases and J 4 bases; bases outside gene matches: 3. The CDR3 has 13 amino acids. In germline, CDR1 is SEHNR, CDR2 FQNEAQ (reference sequence).

The chain is built from TRBV7-6 and TRBJ2-1; D might be TRBD2 (6 bases). Looked up from germline, CDR1 is SGHVS and CDR2 is FNYEAQ. The V and J ends lost 5 bases and 4 bases respectively, with 15 bases between them. The CDR3 has 15 amino acids. CDR3 bases: TGTGCCAGCAGCGCTCTCGCGGGGTCGTACAATGAGCAGTTCTTC. The encoded protein is CASSALAGSYNEQFF. The full variable domain, in which reference TRBV7-6 and TRBJ2-1 provide the parts outside the CDR3, is GAGVSQSPRYKVTKRGQDVALRCDPISGHVSLYWYRQALGQGPEFLTYFNYEAQQDKSGLPNDRFSAERPEGSISTLTIQRTEQRDSAMYRCASSALAGSYNEQFFGPGTRLTVL.

The rearrangement uses TRBV19 and TRBJ1-2; 7 bases are a match to TRBD1. The J segment lost 1 base and the V segment lost 7 bases, leaving 15 bases of the junction unmatched. Germline V gives CDR1 LNHDA, CDR2 SQIVND (reference sequence). CDR3 length: 17 amino acids. Here the CDR3 reads CASTSSAGQLSNYGYTF. In DNA, the CDR3 is TGTGCCAGTACCTCATCGGCGGGACAGTTGAGTAACTATGGCTACACCTTC.

The V and J genes are TRBV12-5 and TRBJ2-7; TRBD1 matches at 7 bases. CDR1 and CDR2 from the germline V gene are LGHNT and FRNRAP. The trim removed 10 bases at V and 0 bases at J, leaving 9 bases unmatched. There are 14 residues in the CDR3. The CDR3, as DNA: TGTGCTAACAGGGGCAGGGGTTCCTCCTACGAGCAGTACTTC. Residues: CANRGRGSSYEQYF.

This clone was found once. The chain carries TRBV18 and TRBJ1-5; TRBD1 aligns across 7 bases. The CDR3 runs to 15 residues. Looked up from germline, CDR1 is KGHSH and CDR2 is LQKENI. After removal of 3 bases from V and 0 bases from J, the junction contained 2 bases not matched to a gene. The CDR3 DNA reads TGTGCCAGCTCACCCGGGACAGTTAGCAATCAGCCCCAGCATTTT. Translated: CASSPGTVSNQPQHF.

The rearrangement links TRBV12-5 to TRBJ2-5; D gene ambiguous. V lost 4 bases and J 4 bases, leaving 4 bases between the germline ends. From germline, CDR1 is LGHNT and CDR2 FRNRAP. CDR3 length: 11 amino acids. The CDR3 here is CASGSLETQYF. The CDR3, as DNA: TGTGCTAGTGGTTCCCTAGAGACCCAGTACTTC.

This clone showed up just a few times. The chain combines TRBV7-2 with TRBJ2-3; D may be TRBD1 (6 bases). Germline V gene data show CDR1 as SGHTA and CDR2 as FQGNSA. This CDR3 has 14 residues. The V end was cut by 3 bases, the J end by 5 bases, with 12 bases between. The CDR3 sequence: CASSFGTKLDTQYF. DNA of the CDR3: TGTGCCAGCAGCTTCGGGACAAAATTAGATACGCAGTATTTT.

The rearrangement uses TRBV4-1 and TRBJ2-3; D remains ambiguous. CDR3 length: 16 residues. V was shortened by 4 bases and J by 0 bases, with 14 bases between the two germline ends. The germline gives CDR1 MGHRA, CDR2 YSYEKL. CDR3 protein: CASSRIPRPSTDTQYF. DNA for the CDR3: TGCGCCAGCAGCCGAATTCCCCGACCAAGCACAGATACGCAGTATTTT.

This clone was observed a handful of times. V usage is TRBV5-1 and J usage is TRBJ2-3; perhaps TRBD1 as D (6 bases). V gave up 0 bases and J gave up 2 bases, with 16 bases separating them. CDR1 is SGHRS, CDR2 YFSETQ, per germline. The CDR3 spans 17 residues. CDR3 loop: CASSLGHRDMTTDTQYF. Here the CDR3 DNA reads TGCGCCAGCAGCTTGGGACACCGGGACATGACCACAGATACGCAGTATTTT.

This chain connects TRBV25-1 to TRBJ1-6; 7 bases are a match to TRBD1. Germline V gene lookup returns CDR1 MGHDK and CDR2 SYGVNS. This CDR3 region has 15 residues. Trimming at V came to 4 bases and at J to 4 bases, leaving 4 bases not matched to a gene. CDR3 sequence: CASSVGTAYNSPLHF. The CDR3 DNA sequence: TGTGCCAGCAGTGTTGGGACAGCGTATAATTCACCCCTCCACTTT.

This clone was recorded only once. The V and J genes are TRBV14 and TRBJ1-1; D gene ambiguous. The CDR3 contains 13 residues. The ends were cut back, 5 bases at V and 0 bases at J, with 7 bases in the middle. Germline CDR1 SGHDN, CDR2 FVKESK. CDR3 sequence reads: CASSSSVNTEAFF. The CDR3 DNA sequence: TGTGCCAGCAGCTCATCAGTGAACACTGAAGCTTTCTTT.

Concerning this clone: Other DNA sequences in the sample encode the same CDR3. The rearrangement joins TRBV20-1 to TRBJ2-5; the match to TRBD1 covers 7 bases. Trimming removed 3 bases from V and 5 bases from J; junction bases left unmatched: 0. CDR1 is DFQATT, CDR2 SNEGSKA, per germline (reference sequence). The CDR3 spans 11 residues. CDR3 sequence reads: CSARTGETQYF. CDR3 nucleotide sequence: TGCAGTGCTAGGACAGGGGAGACCCAGTACTTC.

CDR3 nucleotides: TGTGCCAGCAGCAGGACAGGGAGTGGTGAAAAACTGTTTTTT. Translating it yields CASSRTGSGEKLFF. The gene calls are TRBV5-5 and TRBJ1-4; TRBD1 aligns across 8 bases. J was trimmed by 7 bases and V by 4 bases; bases with no gene match: 6. The CDR3 spans 14 residues. The V gene's germline CDR1 is SGHKS and CDR2 YYEKEE (reference sequence).

This clone was counted a single time. The V gene is TRBV9, the J gene TRBJ1-3; perhaps TRBD1 as D (5 bases). Germline loops: CDR1 SGDLS, CDR2 YYNGEE. This CDR3 spans 14 amino acids. The V end lost 2 bases, the J end lost 4 bases, and 10 bases lay between the germline ends. The CDR3 protein is CASSVQGGGNTIYF. The CDR3 DNA reads as TGTGCCAGCAGCGTTCAGGGCGGAGGAAACACCATATATTTT.

The chain is built from TRBV5-6 and TRBJ2-5, with unresolved D. This CDR3 comprises 13 residues. CDR1 is SGHDT and CDR2 is YYEEEE in the germline V gene. V was cut by 4 bases and J by 3 bases, with 10 bases left in between. In nucleotides, the CDR3 is TGTGCCAGCAGCACCGGACGAAAAGAGACCCAGTACTTC. The encoded protein is CASSTGRKETQYF.

The rearrangement uses TRBV29-1 and TRBJ2-7, with D perhaps TRBD1 (5 bases). V was cut by 7 bases and J by 0 bases, with 13 bases left in between. This CDR3 has 13 amino acids. Per germline, CDR1 SQVTM and CDR2 ANQGSEA. The CDR3 loop reads CSARQSRSYEQYF. The CDR3 DNA sequence: TGCAGCGCGAGACAGAGTCGCTCCTACGAGCAGTACTTC.

The chain employs TRBV7-9 and TRBJ2-7, with TRBD1 matching over 10 bases. The germline gives CDR1 SEHNR, CDR2 FQNEAQ (reference sequence). After removal of 5 bases from V and 4 bases from J, the junction contained 5 bases not matched to a gene. The CDR3 spans 14 residues. The CDR3 DNA sequence: TGTGCCAGCAGCCCGGGGGACAGGGGTTACGAGCAGTACTTC. It is translated as CASSPGDRGYEQYF.

This clone was detected a few times. The gene calls are TRBV5-1 and TRBJ1-6; D is unresolved. The CDR3 consists of 14 residues. Germline V lookup: CDR1 SGHRS, CDR2 YFSETQ. Trimming took off 4 bases at V and 6 bases at J, with 11 bases between the two ends. The CDR3 is CASSTAGFNSPLHF. The CDR3 nucleotides are TGCGCCAGCAGCACCGCCGGGTTTAATTCACCCCTCCACTTT.

V is TRBV7-9 and J is TRBJ2-7; TRBD1 aligns across 8 bases. V was pared by 7 bases and J by 4 bases, with 9 bases of the junction left unmatched. The CDR3 length is 14 residues. Per germline, CDR1 SEHNR and CDR2 FQNEAQ (reference sequence). For the CDR3, the DNA is TGTGCCAGCAACCAAGGACAGGGAGTATACGAGCAGTACTTC. This translates into CASNQGQGVYEQYF. The full variable domain, completed using reference TRBV7-9 and TRBJ2-7, is DTGVSQNPRHKITKRGQNVTFRCDPISEHNRLYWYRQTLGQGPEFLTYFQNEAQLEKSRLLSDRFSAERPKGSFSTLEIQRTEQGDSAMYLCASNQGQGVYEQYFGPGTRLTVT.